One and the same sample provided the 30 T cell receptor beta chains below, sequenced in a study of shared clonotypes between healthy human individuals. The naive CD8 fraction comprised CD45RO-negative cells positively selected for CCR7 and excluded terminally differentiated effector memory CD45RA+ cells. Assay used: immunoSEQ multiplex PCR; TCRdb lists only in-frame clones, some missing. Here the sample spans about 590,000 clones, roughly 95% being singletons. Sequencing was carried out using naive CD8+ T cells sorted from blood. These receptors were obtained from a woman aged 25 to 39 in good health.

The chain uses TRBV7-8 and TRBJ2-5; 15 bases map to TRBD2. CDR1 and CDR2 from the germline V gene are SGHVS and FQNEAQ. The CDR3 loop spans 16 amino acids. V was clipped by 3 bases and J by 4 bases; unmatched bases: 3. Here the CDR3 reads CASSFGLAGGPETQYF. DNA for the CDR3: TGTGCCAGCAGCTTCGGACTAGCGGGAGGGCCAGAGACCCAGTACTTC.

The chain combines TRBV2 with TRBJ1-1; D not resolved. V lost 5 bases to trimming and J lost 5 bases, with 15 bases between them. Looked up from germline, CDR1 is SNHLY and CDR2 is FYNNEI. The CDR3 has 14 amino acids. This CDR3 is CASSSYGGSTEAFF. CDR3 sequence (DNA): TGTGCCAGCAGTTCCTATGGTGGAAGTACTGAAGCTTTCTTT.

The rearrangement joins TRBV2 to TRBJ1-2, with D unclear. Trimming pared 4 bases from V and 4 bases from J, leaving 19 bases between. The CDR3 totals 16 residues. Germline assignment: CDR1 SNHLY and CDR2 FYNNEI. The CDR3 coding sequence is TGTGCCAGCAGTGGGGGATGGAACCACAAGGGCTATGGCTACACCTTC. The encoded protein is CASSGGWNHKGYGYTF.

CDR3 in DNA: TGTGCCACCAGCAGAGATTTTTATGCGAACAATCAGCCCCAGCATTTT. Protein: CATSRDFYANNQPQHF. The chain joins TRBV15 to TRBJ1-5; no definite D call. The germline gives CDR1 LNHNV, CDR2 YYDKDF (reference sequence). CDR3 size: 16 residues. V shed 0 bases and J shed 3 bases, with 12 bases lying between them.

V usage is TRBV27 and J usage is TRBJ1-4; D unclear. The germline V gene has CDR1 MNHEY and CDR2 SMNVEV (reference sequence). The CDR3 consists of 12 residues. With 5 bases removed from V and 7 bases from J, the gap between germline ends came to 8 bases. CDR3 sequence: CASSPLGEKLFF. The CDR3 DNA follows: TGTGCCAGCAGTCCCCTGGGTGAAAAACTGTTTTTT.

The V call is TRBV2, the J call TRBJ1-3; D is undetermined. Germline assignment: CDR1 SNHLY and CDR2 FYNNEI. Trimming left V 8 bases short and J 0 bases short, with 8 bases between. This CDR3 contains 13 residues. The CDR3 spells CASQPDSGNTIYF. CDR3 bases: TGTGCCAGCCAACCGGACTCTGGAAACACCATATATTTT.

The J gene is TRBJ2-7, the V gene TRBV27; 9 positions agree with TRBD1. The V gene end was trimmed by 6 bases and the J gene end by 7 bases; junction bases not matched to a gene: 13. Germline lookup yields CDR1 MNHEY and CDR2 SMNVEV (reference sequence). The CDR3 length is 15 residues. This CDR3 reads CASRYTGTGLREQYF. The CDR3 nucleotides are TGTGCCAGCAGATACACCGGGACAGGGCTTCGGGAGCAGTACTTC.

This chain connects TRBV6-5 to TRBJ2-1, with a tentative D call TRBD2 (5 bases). The CDR3 spans 11 residues. Trimming left V 5 bases short and J 9 bases short, with 8 bases between. Per the germline V gene, CDR1 is MNHEY and CDR2 is SVGAGI. The CDR3 loop reads CASSTRGEQFF. The CDR3 nucleotides are TGTGCCAGCAGTACCCGGGGTGAGCAGTTCTTC.

V usage is TRBV27 and J usage is TRBJ1-5; no clear D gene. Trimming stripped 2 bases from V and 2 bases from J, with 10 bases between. CDR3 length: 15 amino acids. The germline V gene has CDR1 MNHEY and CDR2 SMNVEV (reference sequence). CDR3 sequence (DNA): TGTGCCAGCAGTTTAATAGGCGGGCGCAATCAGCCCCAGCATTTT. The encoded protein is CASSLIGGRNQPQHF.

The chain carries TRBV7-9 and TRBJ2-5; no reliable D call. Germline V gives CDR1 SEHNR, CDR2 FQNEAQ (reference sequence). The CDR3 is 13 amino acids. V was clipped by 5 bases and J by 1 base, with 8 bases between them. The CDR3 region has the DNA TGTGCCAGCAGCCCCCCCATCCAAGAGACCCAGTACTTC. This encodes CASSPPIQETQYF.

The gene calls are TRBV13 and TRBJ2-1; 11 positions agree with TRBD2. Trimming at V came to 5 bases and at J to 8 bases, leaving 14 bases not matched to a gene. This CDR3 contains 17 residues. CDR1 is PRHDT and CDR2 is FYEKMQ in the germline V gene (reference sequence). CDR3 protein: CASSGVGASGRFDEQFF. For the CDR3, the DNA is TGTGCCAGCAGCGGCGTAGGGGCTAGCGGGAGGTTCGATGAGCAGTTCTTC.

The V call is TRBV5-6, the J call TRBJ2-7; no clear D. Trimming removed 0 bases at V and 5 bases at J, with 9 bases between. The germline V gene has CDR1 SGHDT and CDR2 YYEEEE. There are 13 residues in the CDR3. CDR3 nucleotides: TGTGCCAGCAGCTTGGCCGAGTCGGACGAGCAGTACTTC. As protein: CASSLAESDEQYF.

V gene TRBV7-9 combines with J gene TRBJ1-6, with D unresolved. The CDR3 has 12 residues. Germline CDR1 SEHNR, CDR2 FQNEAQ (reference sequence). Trimming took off 5 bases at V and 8 bases at J, with 7 bases between the two ends. The CDR3 region has the DNA TGTGCCAGCAGCGGTTTTGATTCACCCCTCCACTTT. Translated, it gives CASSGFDSPLHF.

The DNA of the CDR3 is TGTGCCAGCAGCCAAGGGACAGGGGGCGCATTGGAGACCCAGTACTTC. As protein: CASSQGTGGALETQYF. The chain combines TRBV9 with TRBJ2-5, with TRBD1 identical over 12 bases. The CDR3 sequence is 16 residues long. CDR1 is SGDLS and CDR2 is YYNGEE in the germline V gene. The V segment lost 4 bases and the J segment 5 bases; nucleotides outside the gene matches: 9.

The chain couples TRBV5-4 to TRBJ2-1, with TRBD2 matching over 11 bases. This CDR3 comprises 17 residues. Germline CDR1 and CDR2: SGHNT and YYREEE (reference sequence). The V and J ends lost 4 bases and 2 bases, in that order; junction bases with no gene match: 8. CDR3 nucleotide sequence: TGTGCCAGCAGCCTCTCAGCACTAGCGGGGGCCTACAATGAGCAGTTCTTC. The encoded protein is CASSLSALAGAYNEQFF.

V and J are TRBV5-1 and TRBJ2-1, with D hard to call. Germline CDR1 and CDR2: SGHRS and YFSETQ. The CDR3 has 13 amino acids. V lost 4 bases and J lost 7, with 12 bases in between. This CDR3 reads CASSSDTANEQFF. The DNA for the CDR3 is TGCGCCAGCAGCAGCGACACCGCGAATGAGCAGTTCTTC.

This chain connects TRBV27 to TRBJ1-6; 9 bases are a match to TRBD1. Germline values: CDR1 MNHEY, CDR2 SMNVEV (reference sequence). CDR3 size: 14 residues. With 6 bases clipped from V and 7 bases from J, the junction kept 4 bases outside the gene matches. The DNA of the CDR3 is TGTGCCAGCAGGAGAACAGGGGGCAATTCACCCCTCCACTTT. The encoded protein is CASRRTGGNSPLHF.

V gene TRBV9 combines with J gene TRBJ2-2; no reliable D call. The CDR3 is 14 residues long. The V gene lost 0 bases and the J gene lost 0 bases, with 3 bases spanning the gap. In germline, CDR1 is SGDLS, CDR2 YYNGEE. CDR3 loop: CASSVASNTGELFF. CDR3 sequence (DNA): TGTGCCAGCAGCGTAGCATCGAACACCGGGGAGCTGTTTTTT.

The chain links TRBV19 to TRBJ1-5, with unresolved D. Trimming took 3 bases from V and 7 from J, leaving 13 bases between them. This CDR3 comprises 14 residues. Germline values: CDR1 LNHDA, CDR2 SQIVND (reference sequence). The CDR3 region has the DNA TGTGCCAGTAGTATGTCAGAAAGTAGCCAGCCCCAGCATTTT. It is translated as CASSMSESSQPQHF.

This rearrangement joins TRBV9 to TRBJ2-2; 8 positions match TRBD1. V gave up 3 bases and J gave up 1 base; unmatched junction bases: 5. The V gene's germline CDR1 is SGDLS and CDR2 YYNGEE. This CDR3 is built from 16 residues. CDR3 coding DNA: TGTGCCAGCAGCGGACCGGGACAGGAGAACACCGGGGAGCTGTTTTTT. This codes for CASSGPGQENTGELFF.

This clone was seen once. The chain combines TRBV5-6 with TRBJ2-7; possible D gene TRBD2, 6 bases. Looked up from germline, CDR1 is SGHDT and CDR2 is YYEEEE. The CDR3 covers 13 residues. Trimming left V 3 bases short and J 7 bases short, with 14 bases between. The CDR3 reads CASSSPGTYEQYF. In nucleotides, the CDR3 is TGTGCCAGCAGCTCCCCCGGGACTTATGAGCAGTACTTC.

The chain couples TRBV6-4 to TRBJ2-7; 10 nucleotides line up with TRBD1. The CDR3 length is 18 residues. Germline values: CDR1 MRHNA, CDR2 SNTAGT. Trimming removed 7 bases from V and 0 bases from J; junction bases left unmatched: 15. CDR3 protein: CASMDFDRGRISSYEQYF. In DNA form, the CDR3 reads TGTGCCAGCATGGATTTTGACAGGGGGCGAATTAGCTCCTACGAGCAGTACTTC.

V and J are TRBV10-3 and TRBJ2-7; 14 bases fit TRBD2. The CDR3 consists of 18 residues. CDR1 is ENHRY and CDR2 is SYGVKD in the germline V gene. V shed 5 bases, J shed 1 base, and the junction held 10 bases outside the gene matches. The CDR3 DNA sequence: TGTGCCATCAGTAAGGGGACTAGCGGGAGAGATCGGTCCTACGAGCAGTACTTC. Its translation is CAISKGTSGRDRSYEQYF.

The chain combines TRBV7-6 with TRBJ2-2; D not certain. Germline CDR1 and CDR2: SGHVS and FNYEAQ. The CDR3 is 16 residues long. The germline V and J ends were trimmed by 1 base and 4 bases, with 13 bases remaining between them. CDR3: CASSLVRTSRTGELFF. The DNA for the CDR3 is TGTGCCAGCAGCTTAGTTCGGACGTCACGCACCGGGGAGCTGTTTTTT.

The V gene is TRBV9, the J gene TRBJ2-1; no firm D call. Germline assignment: CDR1 SGDLS and CDR2 YYNGEE. V was pared by 0 bases and J by 7 bases, with 14 bases between. The CDR3 is 15 amino acids. This CDR3 reads CASSVEGTEENEQFF. The DNA of the CDR3 is TGTGCCAGCAGCGTAGAGGGTACTGAGGAAAATGAGCAGTTCTTC.

The chain employs TRBV7-6 and TRBJ2-7, with no clear D. This CDR3 is 13 amino acids long. CDR1 is SGHVS, CDR2 FNYEAQ, per germline. Trimming shortened V by 2 bases and J by 7 bases, and 12 bases separated the two germline ends. CDR3 region: CASSLRALEEQYF. The CDR3 coding sequence is TGTGCCAGCAGCTTACGGGCCCTTGAAGAGCAGTACTTC.

The chain combines TRBV29-1 with TRBJ1-1, with unresolved D. The CDR3 loop spans 11 amino acids. Trimming removed 6 bases at V and 1 base at J, with 6 bases between. Germline CDR1 SQVTM, CDR2 ANQGSEA. CDR3 region: CSVMGNTEAFF. The CDR3 DNA follows: TGCAGCGTGATGGGGAACACTGAAGCTTTCTTT. Using reference TRBV29-1 and TRBJ1-1 for the parts outside the CDR3, the full variable domain is SAVISQKPSRDICQRGTSLTIQCQVDSQVTMMFWYRQQPGQSLTLIATANQGSEATYESGFVIDKFPISRPNLTFSTLTVSNMSPEDSSIYLCSVMGNTEAFFGQGTRLTVV.

The V gene is TRBV28, the J gene TRBJ2-5; TRBD1 agrees at 7 bases. Unmatched junction bases numbered 9, after V lost 5 bases and J lost 0 bases. The CDR3 totals 16 residues. Germline-derived CDR1 and CDR2 are MDHEN and SYDVKM. CDR3 sequence reads: CASSTGTVKYQETQYF. DNA of the CDR3: TGTGCCAGCAGTACCGGGACAGTGAAGTACCAAGAGACCCAGTACTTC.

The chain is built from TRBV27 and TRBJ1-3; D gene ambiguous. Trimming shortened V by 8 bases and J by 0 bases, and 17 bases separated the two germline ends. This CDR3 contains 16 residues. CDR1 and CDR2 from the germline V gene are MNHEY and SMNVEV (reference sequence). The CDR3 coding sequence is TGTGCCAGCCCCGCGGGGTGCCCTGTCTCTGGAAACACCATATATTTT. It specifies CASPAGCPVSGNTIYF.

V gene TRBV27 combines with J gene TRBJ1-1; perhaps TRBD1 as D (5 bases). CDR3 length: 13 residues. V shed 3 bases and J shed 3 bases, with 8 bases lying between them. Germline assignment: CDR1 MNHEY and CDR2 SMNVEV (reference sequence). The chain's CDR3 is CASSLNRYTEAFF. Here the CDR3 DNA reads TGTGCCAGCAGTTTGAACAGGTACACTGAAGCTTTCTTT.